Listed below are T cell receptor beta chains from one sample, sequenced in a study of blood T cell repertoires in COVID-19. Only in-frame clones appear in the TCRdb table, and some are missing; sequencing was by immunoSEQ multiplex PCR. The sample gives more than 100,000 clones, 84% of which show up once; approximately 13% is in the top ten. Specimen: peripheral blood. These receptors came from a woman younger than 45 who had recovered from COVID-19. Both conserved end residues are part of each CDR3. The D gene is left open where the match is weak.

D	V	J	CDR3
-	TRBV19	TRBJ2-1	CASGPRQGGYNEQFF
-	TRBV7-8	TRBJ2-2	CASSLLRAGELFF
TRBD1	TRBV7-8	TRBJ1-3	CASSSRDRLTGNTIYF
-	TRBV14	TRBJ2-5	CASSQQTTAVEAQYF
TRBD1	TRBV12-3/TRBV12-4	TRBJ1-1	CASIGTGATEAFF
TRBD1	TRBV27	TRBJ1-1	CASRSGQGVTEAFF
-	TRBV18	TRBJ2-1	CASSSPGSSYNEQFF
TRBD2	TRBV10-2	TRBJ2-5	CASSEIRAGGGETQYF
-	TRBV5-6	TRBJ1-2	CASSLDRTRDGYTF
TRBD1	TRBV10-3	TRBJ2-1	CAISITGAEQFF
TRBD1	TRBV2	TRBJ1-2	CASKTGAYGYTF
-	TRBV6-5	TRBJ1-4	CASTYGLTATNEKLFF
TRBD2	TRBV7-6	TRBJ2-3	CASSFQISGRSGADTQYF
-	TRBV19	TRBJ2-7	CASSRDLALNEQYF
-	TRBV6-5	TRBJ1-6	CASARIDNSPLHF
-	TRBV27	TRBJ1-1	CASSSERRSEKTEAFF
-	TRBV6-4	TRBJ2-3	CASSVRGADTQYF
TRBD1	TRBV19	TRBJ1-1	CASLRTKGAPTEAFF
-	TRBV19	TRBJ2-3	CATAGSSTDTQYF
TRBD2	TRBV28	TRBJ2-7	CASSSGTSGEDRNLEQYF
-	TRBV9	TRBJ1-4	CASSPGNYDLEKLFF
TRBD1	TRBV10-1	TRBJ2-1	CASSGRQGSEQFF
-	TRBV3-1/TRBV3-2	TRBJ1-1	CASSHLQGNTEAFF
TRBD1	TRBV19	TRBJ1-3	CASSSGGSGNTIYF
-	TRBV27	TRBJ1-5	CASRLGGLSGYPQHF
TRBD2	TRBV7-9	TRBJ2-3	CASSLAGGGPEDTQYF
TRBD2	TRBV4-2	TRBJ2-1	CASSQGTSGRNEQFF
TRBD2	TRBV5-1	TRBJ2-5	CASTPPFAGEETQYF
-	TRBV12-3/TRBV12-4	TRBJ2-3	CASSYTDTQYF
TRBD1	TRBV6-1	TRBJ1-6	CASSELRDSKPLHF
-	TRBV7-8	TRBJ1-2	CASSIDRDPRGGTF
TRBD2	TRBV6-5	TRBJ2-1	CASSRGGLNEQFF
TRBD1	TRBV24-1	TRBJ1-5	CATSDPQGDEQPQHF
TRBD2	TRBV14	TRBJ2-7	CASSQVGGGSDDEQYF
-	TRBV4-1	TRBJ2-7	CASSQPGPPREQYF
TRBD1	TRBV27	TRBJ1-2	CASSLFGGQDGYTF
-	TRBV6-4	TRBJ2-5	CASSENSLAGTQYF
TRBD2	TRBV30	TRBJ2-1	CAWSEGERGDGDEQFF
TRBD1	TRBV6-4	TRBJ2-6	CASSDTVCSRDRAPGANVLTF
-	TRBV6-1	TRBJ2-2	CASSDGTLNTGELFF
-	TRBV4-1	TRBJ2-7	CASSQATGFSYEQYF
TRBD2	TRBV6-6	TRBJ2-7	CASSYPSGRPSYEQYF
-	TRBV6-5	TRBJ1-2	CASSSPPHYGYTF
-	TRBV12-1	TRBJ1-4	CASSSRLVRGHEKLFF